One sample yielded the 20 T cell receptor beta chains listed below, sequenced in a study of T cells after yellow fever vaccination. MiXCR, run by TCRdb on the 5' RACE reads, gives a single entry per CDR3 protein. The table includes 200,000 to 300,000 distinct CDR3 sequences, 10% to 15% detected once. The sample here was CD4+ T cells sorted from PBMCs, taken 45 days after the yellow fever booster vaccination. These receptors were obtained from a man aged 30 to 45 who received the YFV17D yellow fever vaccine.

As to this clonotype: A read error may account for a junction end that differs from germline. J is TRBJ2-7 and V is TRBV7-7; 10 positions match TRBD2. Germline CDR1 is SSHAT and CDR2 is FNYEAQ (reference sequence). CDR3 length: 16 amino acids. CDR3 sequence reads: CASSLAGGKQTYEQYF. In nucleotides, the CDR3 is TGTGCTAGCAGCTTAGCGGGAGGAAAACAGACCTACGAGCAGTACTTC.

V is TRBV12-3 or TRBV12-4 and J is TRBJ2-1, with TRBD2 matching 10 bases. J lost 5 bases, V lost 3 bases, and 1 base had no gene match. The CDR3 is 14 amino acids. The CDR3 loop is CASSLGLANNEQFF. CDR3 coding DNA: TGTGCCAGCAGTTTGGGACTAGCGAACAATGAGCAGTTCTTC.

The chain combines TRBV5-6 with TRBJ2-2; tentative D call: TRBD2 (6 bases). Germline V gene sequence: CDR1 SGHDT, CDR2 YYEEEE. There are 13 residues in the CDR3. With 3 bases removed from V and 7 bases from J, the gap between germline ends came to 10 bases. CDR3 region: CASSSRGNGELFF. The CDR3 nucleotides read TGTGCCAGCAGCTCTCGGGGGAACGGGGAGCTGTTTTTT. Together with reference TRBV5-6 and TRBJ2-2, the CDR3 gives the full variable domain: DAGVTQSPTHLIKTRGQQVTLRCSPKSGHDTVSWYQQALGQGPQFIFQYYEEEERQRGNFPDRFSGHQFPNYSSELNVNALLLGDSALYLCASSSRGNGELFFGEGSRLTVL.

This clonotype was detected a few times. V usage is TRBV6-1 and J usage is TRBJ2-1; D unresolved. The CDR3 has 13 residues. Germline V gives CDR1 MNHNS, CDR2 SASEGT. Trimming removed 2 bases from V and 6 bases from J, with 8 bases in between. This CDR3 is CASSERHGNEQFF. For the CDR3, the DNA is TGTGCCAGCAGTGAAAGACACGGCAATGAGCAGTTCTTC.

The genes are TRBV6-5 and TRBJ2-1, with a tentative D call TRBD2 (6 bases). Trimming took off 0 bases at V and 10 bases at J, with 19 bases between the two ends. The CDR3 has 16 amino acids. Germline V gives CDR1 MNHEY, CDR2 SVGAGI. The CDR3 reads CASSYSSRGTPGEQFF. DNA for the CDR3: TGTGCCAGCAGTTACTCGAGTCGCGGGACTCCGGGCGAGCAGTTCTTC.

This chain connects TRBV12-3 or TRBV12-4 to TRBJ1-1; D ambiguous. This CDR3 spans 14 amino acids. Trimming removed 2 bases from V and 0 bases from J, with 7 bases in between. The CDR3 nucleotides read TGTGCCAGCAGTTTAACCACCCTGAACACTGAAGCTTTCTTT. Protein: CASSLTTLNTEAFF.

This clonotype was counted only a few times. V and J are TRBV27 and TRBJ2-5; D call uncertain. Germline V gene lookup returns CDR1 MNHEY and CDR2 SMNVEV (reference sequence). CDR3 length: 11 residues. V lost 10 bases and J 13 bases, leaving 19 bases between the germline ends. The CDR3 protein is CATKKSEISYF. The DNA of the CDR3 is TGTGCCACCAAAAAGAGCGAGATCTCGTACTTC.

The CDR3 bases are TGTGCCAGCCGACGGCTGGCGGGAGTACGAGAGACCCAGTACTTC. Translation gives CASRRLAGVRETQYF. The chain carries TRBV6-2 or TRBV6-3 and TRBJ2-5, with 7 bases matching TRBD2. The CDR3 totals 15 residues. V dropped 8 bases and J dropped 4; count of bases not matched to a gene: 13. Germline CDR1 is MNHEY and CDR2 is SVGEGT.

This clonotype has more than one count but fewer than ten. The junction shows a germline mismatch at one end, possibly a read error. This chain uses TRBV11-2 with TRBJ2-1; 9 nucleotides line up with TRBD2. CDR1 and CDR2 from the germline V gene are SGHAT and FQNNGV. CDR3 length: 12 amino acids. The CDR3 reads CASSPPLAGGNF. The CDR3 DNA is TGTGCCAGCAGCCCCCCCTTGGCGGGAGGGAACTTC.

This clonotype has more than one count but fewer than ten. The chain combines TRBV5-1 with TRBJ1-1, with D uncertain. There are 15 residues in the CDR3. Germline CDR1 is SGHRS and CDR2 is YFSETQ. V gave up 0 bases and J gave up 0 bases, with 9 bases separating them. This CDR3 is CASSLVGRMNTEAFF. The CDR3 coding sequence is TGCGCCAGCAGCTTGGTCGGACGGATGAACACTGAAGCTTTCTTT.

V and J are TRBV6-5 and TRBJ2-3, with a weak D call TRBD2 (6 bases). The CDR3 covers 16 residues. Trimming left V 2 bases short and J 6 bases short, with 18 bases between. Germline-derived CDR1 and CDR2 are MNHEY and SVGAGI. Here the CDR3 DNA reads TGTGCCAGCAGTTACGAATTGGGCCCCCGGGGGGATACGCAGTATTTT. Encoded protein: CASSYELGPRGDTQYF.

The DNA of the CDR3 is TGCGCCAGCAGCCAGGGGCGCCGAGCCCTCTACGAGCAGTACTTC. Its translation: CASSQGRRALYEQYF. The chain couples TRBV4-3 to TRBJ2-7, with D possibly matching TRBD1 (5 bases). The CDR3 runs 15 residues. V lost 3 bases and J 3 bases, leaving 15 bases between the germline ends. Germline CDR1 and CDR2: LGHNA and YSLEER.

This clonotype was detected many times. The junction shows a germline mismatch at one end, possibly a read error. The chain employs TRBV5-1 and TRBJ2-5; 7 bases are shared with TRBD1. The CDR3 spans 12 residues. CDR1 and CDR2 from the germline V gene are SGHRS and YFSETQ. The CDR3 DNA follows: TGTGCCAGCAGCCGGACAGGAGAGACCCAGTACTTC. Translation: CASSRTGETQYF.

This clonotype came up a few times. The chain has TRBV5-1 and TRBJ2-5; 10 bases line up with TRBD2. CDR1 and CDR2 (germline): SGHRS, YFSETQ. This CDR3 has 15 residues. Trimming took 0 bases from V and 4 from J; bases not matched to a gene: 3. In nucleotides, the CDR3 is TGCGCCAGCAGCTTGGTGGTAGCGGGAGGAGAGACCCAGTACTTC. Translating it yields CASSLVVAGGETQYF.

This clonotype has a count of ten or more. This chain uses TRBV12-3 or TRBV12-4 with TRBJ1-5; D is unresolved. The CDR3 length is 14 residues. The germline V and J ends were trimmed by 6 bases and 5 bases, with 14 bases remaining between them. CDR3 coding DNA: TGTGCCAGCAGCCCCGGCGGGGTTCATCAGCCCCAGCATTTT. It specifies CASSPGGVHQPQHF.

The table lists this clonotype with many counts. The genes are TRBV29-1 and TRBJ2-7, with 10 nucleotides matching TRBD1. This CDR3 has 14 residues. Losses at the gene ends were 5 bases for V and 7 bases for J; bases not matched to a gene: 11. From germline, CDR1 is SQVTM and CDR2 ANQGSEA. CDR3 in amino acids: CSVRRGTGASEQYF. CDR3 DNA: TGCAGCGTTCGGCGGGGGACAGGGGCGAGTGAGCAGTACTTC.

This clonotype was picked up a small number of times. The V call is TRBV2, the J call TRBJ1-1, with D maybe TRBD1 (5 bases). Per germline, CDR1 SNHLY and CDR2 FYNNEI. This CDR3 is 15 amino acids long. V was pared by 0 bases and J by 9 bases, with 17 bases between. For the CDR3, the DNA is TGTGCCAGCAGTGAAGCTGTAGGGCAGGGTGGCAAAGCTTTCTTT. Its protein product is CASSEAVGQGGKAFF.

This clonotype was recorded a few times. V and J are TRBV6-6 and TRBJ1-1; perhaps TRBD1 as D (5 bases). The CDR3 extends over 13 amino acids. V dropped 2 bases and J dropped 5 bases, with 9 bases sitting between them. Looked up from germline, CDR1 is MNHNY and CDR2 is SVGAGI (reference sequence). The CDR3 coding sequence is TGTGCCAGCAGTTACGGGACGTGGACTGAAGCTTTCTTT. Translated: CASSYGTWTEAFF.

This clonotype has more than one count but fewer than ten. V gene TRBV11-2 combines with J gene TRBJ1-5; 8 nucleotides line up with TRBD1. The CDR3 totals 18 residues. Germline V CDR1 and CDR2: SGHAT, FQNNGV. Losses at the gene ends were 0 bases for V and 3 bases for J; bases not matched to a gene: 10. This CDR3 is CASSLDKVGQVFNQPQHF. For the CDR3, the DNA is TGTGCCAGCAGCTTAGATAAGGTGGGACAGGTCTTCAATCAGCCCCAGCATTTT.

There are a few counts of this clonotype. The V call is TRBV12-3 or TRBV12-4, the J call TRBJ2-7, with 10 bases fitting TRBD2. The CDR3 runs 13 residues. V lost 4 bases and J lost 11; bases outside the gene matches: 8. The CDR3 sequence is CASSSVAGGGKYF. CDR3 DNA: TGTGCCAGCAGTTCGGTAGCGGGAGGTGGGAAGTACTTC.